This TCR beta chain emerged from a study of vaccination and CD4 T cells after COVID-19. Regarding this clonotype: Its antigen is undetermined.

Specified treatment: approximately 11-day PBMC culture with coronavirus spike peptide pools or control peptides (ViraFEST assay). Germline V gene lookup returns CDR1 MRHNA and CDR2 SNTAGT. The CDR3 has 14 residues. The germline V and J ends were trimmed by 9 bases and 0 bases, with 12 bases remaining between them. An Oncomine TCR Beta short-read assay was used to sequence the DNA from cultured CD4+ T cells. TCRdb re-called the PCR reads with MiXCR, one entry per CDR3 protein. The sample contains 13,000 to 15,000 distinct CDR3 sequences, roughly a third of which appear only once. The chain recombines TRBV6-4 with TRBJ1-5; no firm D call. This TCR derives from a human donor who had recovered from COVID-19. The sample was CD4+ T cells from blood, cultured in vitro, taken after SARS-CoV-2 vaccination. This chain's CDR3 is CASAGDLSNQPQHF. The CDR3 DNA sequence: TGTGCCAGTGCGGGAGACCTTAGCAATCAGCCCCAGCATTTT.